The rows below give T cell receptor beta chains drawn from one sample of a study of T cell clones after liver transplantation. The assay was immunoSEQ multiplex PCR, and TCRdb's table has in-frame clones only and misses some. The data hold 90,000 to 120,000 clones, with roughly four fifths observed a single time. The material sequenced was CD4+ T cells from blood, taken before liver transplant. The receptors were sampled from a human donor who received a liver transplant. The conserved cysteine and the conserved F or W are not part of the CDR3 here.

V,CDR3
TRBV2,ASSLSGGPYEQY
TRBV21-1,ASRKRGTEAF
TRBV2,ASRSRTGQGSYEQY
TRBV19,ATSPLAGGNTY
TRBV4-3,ASSPLNGVTNEKLF
TRBV2,ASSGTGGSKY
TRBV28,ASSYSRQKATDTQY
TRBV7-3,ASSKRSATEAF
TRBV7-9,ASSLAGTGRRSPLH
TRBV18,ASSPPGSHEQY
TRBV6-6,ASSYEDYGYT
TRBV5-1,ASSLAGHTQETQY
TRBV25-1,ASRAGANYEQY
TRBV14,ASSQDHELTEAF
TRBV9,ASSVIPNTGELF
TRBV9,ASSSGYGGAF
TRBV5-8,ASSKQVANYGYT
TRBV28,ASSWTGSGNTIY
TRBV12-5,ASGWRETDQPQH
TRBV4-2,ASSQDYAGGYLNQPQH
TRBV4-1,ASSQADRGAGELF
TRBV7-9,ASSSDGNEQF
TRBV2,ASRVDRGNTGELF
TRBV7-3,ASSLMAAGTGELF
TRBV28,ASTYTGTGTDTQY
TRBV11-2,ASSSPLGAGDTQY
TRBV6-5,ASRQGVSDTQY
TRBV27,ASSLGGSLGQDTQY
TRBV7-2,ASSATGGNTEAF
TRBV2,AGAQQGQNTEAF
TRBV29-1,SVVRESYNEQF
TRBV5-1,ASSLLGNDSPLH
TRBV20-1,SARGEDTQY
TRBV9,ASSGLFTGELF
TRBV5-1,ASSLNGASYNSPLH
TRBV7-2,ASSSHPRTGDNEQF
TRBV19,ASGSQGTELF
TRBV6-6,ASSYLLAGPYGYT
TRBV11-3,ASSLRASPGELF
TRBV6-5,ASSRGRENTGELF
TRBV6-1,ASRTGTTYEQY
TRBV7-3,ASSPLTPANYGYT
TRBV27,ASSYKLGGETQY
TRBV15,ATSSGDSFTGELF